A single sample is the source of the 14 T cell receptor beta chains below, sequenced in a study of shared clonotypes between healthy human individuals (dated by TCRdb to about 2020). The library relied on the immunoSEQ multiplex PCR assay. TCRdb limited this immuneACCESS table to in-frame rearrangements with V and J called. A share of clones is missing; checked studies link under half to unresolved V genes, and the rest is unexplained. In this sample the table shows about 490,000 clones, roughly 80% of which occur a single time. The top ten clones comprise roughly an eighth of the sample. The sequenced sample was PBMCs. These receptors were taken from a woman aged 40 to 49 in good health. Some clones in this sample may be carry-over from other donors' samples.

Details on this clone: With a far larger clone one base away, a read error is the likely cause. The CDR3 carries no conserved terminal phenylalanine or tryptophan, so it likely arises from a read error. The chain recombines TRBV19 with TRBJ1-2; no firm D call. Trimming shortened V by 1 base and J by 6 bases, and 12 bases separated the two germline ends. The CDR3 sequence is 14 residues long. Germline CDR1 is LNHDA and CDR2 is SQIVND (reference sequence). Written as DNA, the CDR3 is TGTGCCAGTAGTATAGGACGACTATGGGATGGCTACACCCTC. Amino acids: CASSIGRLWDGYTL.

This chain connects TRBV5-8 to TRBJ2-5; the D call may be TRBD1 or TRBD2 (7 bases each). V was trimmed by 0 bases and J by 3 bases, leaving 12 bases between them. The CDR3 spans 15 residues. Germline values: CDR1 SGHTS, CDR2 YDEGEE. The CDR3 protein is CASSLGAGQKETQYF. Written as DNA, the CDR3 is TGTGCCAGCAGCTTGGGAGCGGGACAGAAAGAGACCCAGTACTTC.

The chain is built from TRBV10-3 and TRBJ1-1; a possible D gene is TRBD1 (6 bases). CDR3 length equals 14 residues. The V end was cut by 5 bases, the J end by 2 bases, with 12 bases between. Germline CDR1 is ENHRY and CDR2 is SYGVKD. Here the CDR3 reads CAISLTGPNTEAFF. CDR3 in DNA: TGTGCCATCAGTCTGACAGGACCTAACACTGAAGCTTTCTTT.

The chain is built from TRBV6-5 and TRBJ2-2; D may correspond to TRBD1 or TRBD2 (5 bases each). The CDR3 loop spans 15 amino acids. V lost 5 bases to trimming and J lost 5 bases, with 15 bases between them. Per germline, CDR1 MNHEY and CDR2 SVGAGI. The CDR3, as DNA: TGTGCCAGCAGTCCCGGGACCGTTCGGACCGGGGAGCTGTTTTTT. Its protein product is CASSPGTVRTGELFF.

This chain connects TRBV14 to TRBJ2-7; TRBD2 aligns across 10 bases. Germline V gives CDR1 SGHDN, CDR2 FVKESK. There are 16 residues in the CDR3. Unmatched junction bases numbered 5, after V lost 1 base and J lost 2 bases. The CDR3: CASSQAGLAAAYEQYF. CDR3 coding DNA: TGTGCCAGCAGCCAAGCCGGACTAGCGGCAGCCTACGAGCAGTACTTC.

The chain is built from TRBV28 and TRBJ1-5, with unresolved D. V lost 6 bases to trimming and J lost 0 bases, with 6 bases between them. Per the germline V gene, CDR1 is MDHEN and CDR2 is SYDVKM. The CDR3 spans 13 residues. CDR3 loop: CASRPGSNQPQHF. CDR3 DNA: TGTGCCAGCAGACCAGGTAGCAATCAGCCCCAGCATTTT.

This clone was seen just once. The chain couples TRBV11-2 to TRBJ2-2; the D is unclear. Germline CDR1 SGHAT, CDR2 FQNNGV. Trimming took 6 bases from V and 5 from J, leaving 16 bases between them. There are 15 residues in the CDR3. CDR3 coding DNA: TGTGCCAGCAGTTTGGAGAGGATCCAGACCGGGGAGCTGTTTTTT. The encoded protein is CASSLERIQTGELFF.

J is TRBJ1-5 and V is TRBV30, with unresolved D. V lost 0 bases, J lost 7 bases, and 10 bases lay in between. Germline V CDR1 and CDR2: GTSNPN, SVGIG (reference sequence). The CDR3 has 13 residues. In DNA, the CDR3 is TGTGCCTGGAGTGTACTCGATGGACAGCCCCAGCATTTT. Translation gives CAWSVLDGQPQHF.

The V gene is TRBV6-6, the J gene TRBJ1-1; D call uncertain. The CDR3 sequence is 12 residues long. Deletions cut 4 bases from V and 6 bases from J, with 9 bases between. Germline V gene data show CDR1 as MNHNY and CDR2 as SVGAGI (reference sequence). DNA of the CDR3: TGTGCCAGCAGTTTGTGGGGTGCTGAAGCTTTCTTT. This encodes CASSLWGAEAFF.

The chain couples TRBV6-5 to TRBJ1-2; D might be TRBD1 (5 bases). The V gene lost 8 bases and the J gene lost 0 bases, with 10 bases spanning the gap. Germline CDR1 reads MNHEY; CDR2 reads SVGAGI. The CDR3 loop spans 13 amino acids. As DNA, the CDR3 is TGTGCCAGCTCCAGGGTTGCTAACTATGGCTACACCTTC. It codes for CASSRVANYGYTF.

The CDR3 protein is CASSEAIHSYNEQFF. CDR3 nucleotide sequence: TGTGCCAGCAGTGAAGCCATCCACTCCTACAATGAGCAGTTCTTC. This chain links TRBV6-1 with TRBJ2-1; D call uncertain. The CDR3 totals 15 residues. Trimming removed 0 bases at V and 0 bases at J, with 6 bases between. In germline, CDR1 is MNHNS, CDR2 SASEGT.

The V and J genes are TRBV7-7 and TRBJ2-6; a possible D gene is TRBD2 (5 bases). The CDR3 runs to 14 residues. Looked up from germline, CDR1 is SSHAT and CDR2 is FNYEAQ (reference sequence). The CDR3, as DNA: TGTGCAAGCGGCAGGTTGTCTGGGGCCAACGTCCTGACTTTC. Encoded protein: CASGRLSGANVLTF.

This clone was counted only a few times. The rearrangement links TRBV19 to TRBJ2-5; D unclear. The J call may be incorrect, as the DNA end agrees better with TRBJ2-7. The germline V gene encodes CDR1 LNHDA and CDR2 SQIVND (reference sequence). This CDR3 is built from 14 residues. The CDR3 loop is CASSIAPTPYEQYF. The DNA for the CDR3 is TGTGCCAGTAGTATAGCGCCCACTCCCTACGAGCAGTACTTC.

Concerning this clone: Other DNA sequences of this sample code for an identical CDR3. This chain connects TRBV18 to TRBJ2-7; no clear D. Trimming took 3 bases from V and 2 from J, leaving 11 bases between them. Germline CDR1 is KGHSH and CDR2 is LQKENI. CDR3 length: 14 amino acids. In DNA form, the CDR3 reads TGTGCCAGCTCACCTAAGACCGCAACCTACGAGCAGTACTTC. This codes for CASSPKTATYEQYF.